These 32 T cell receptor beta chains were all obtained from the same sample, sequenced in a study of blood T cells in healthy people across ages. The second PCR ran roughly 6 to 11 cycles with a sample-barcoded 5' primer and J-beta primers. TCRdb recomputed calls from the 5' RACE reads with MiXCR, one row per CDR3 protein. The table has about 1.7 million distinct CDR3 sequences, roughly 30% seen once. The sequencing sample was made of blood. The receptors shown here come from a woman in her twenties or thirties in good health.

Only a few counts were recorded for this clonotype. The chain has TRBV20-1 and TRBJ1-2, with D possibly TRBD1 on 5 matching bases. Trimming took 5 bases from V and 5 from J, leaving 21 bases between them. Germline values: CDR1 DFQATT, CDR2 SNEGSKA (reference sequence). The CDR3 has 15 residues. CDR3 amino acids: CSAHPRETRGYGYTF. In nucleotides, the CDR3 is TGCAGTGCTCATCCCCGGGAGACAAGGGGATATGGCTACACCTTC.

V is TRBV18 and J is TRBJ1-5; TRBD1 aligns across 8 bases. V trimming: 3 bases; J trimming: 3 bases; junction bases outside the gene matches: 7. The CDR3 covers 16 residues. Germline values: CDR1 KGHSH, CDR2 LQKENI. The CDR3, as DNA: TGTGCCAGCTCACCGGCTGGGACAGGAGACAATCAGCCCCAGCATTTT. It is translated as CASSPAGTGDNQPQHF.

The chain carries TRBV5-5 and TRBJ2-2; D is perhaps TRBD1 (5 bases). Germline-derived CDR1 and CDR2 are SGHKS and YYEKEE (reference sequence). The CDR3 has 17 amino acids. Trimming took off 5 bases at V and 3 bases at J, with 20 bases between the two ends. CDR3 DNA sequence: TGTGCCAGCAGTCACCGCCAGGGTCTGGAATACACCGGGGAGCTGTTTTTT. Amino acid sequence: CASSHRQGLEYTGELFF.

The chain has TRBV19 and TRBJ2-1, with D perhaps matching TRBD2 (7 bases). This CDR3 comprises 14 residues. The V end was cut by 10 bases, the J end by 6 bases, with 19 bases between. CDR1 is LNHDA and CDR2 is SQIVND in the germline V gene (reference sequence). In nucleotides, the CDR3 is TGTGCCACCACAGGGCTGAGCGGGACCAATGAGCAGTTCTTC. Translation: CATTGLSGTNEQFF.

This chain connects TRBV9 to TRBJ1-2; D remains unclear. The CDR3 length is 14 residues. Germline V gene sequence: CDR1 SGDLS, CDR2 YYNGEE. Trimming took off 0 bases at V and 2 bases at J, with 8 bases between the two ends. The CDR3 DNA reads as TGTGCCAGCAGCGTAGGTGGAGTCAACTATGGCTACACCTTC. Translation gives CASSVGGVNYGYTF.

This clonotype was seen many times. The rearrangement uses TRBV15 and TRBJ2-7; 7 positions match TRBD2. Germline V lookup: CDR1 LNHNV, CDR2 YYDKDF (reference sequence). The CDR3 contains 16 residues. V lost 0 bases to trimming and J lost 5 bases; unmatched junction nucleotides: 10. The CDR3 here is CATSRDRELAIHEQYF. The CDR3 DNA sequence: TGTGCCACCAGCAGAGATCGGGAACTAGCGATCCACGAGCAGTACTTC.

This clonotype was counted at least ten times. The chain recombines TRBV20-1 with TRBJ2-1; 7 nucleotides align to TRBD1. The CDR3 is 15 residues long. Germline CDR1 DFQATT, CDR2 SNEGSKA (reference sequence). V was clipped by 5 bases and J by 10 bases; unmatched bases: 17. The CDR3 DNA is TGCAGTGCTCCTTCCCTCCTTGGACAGGCTGGGGAGCAGTTCTTC. Its protein product is CSAPSLLGQAGEQFF.

This clonotype was recorded a few times. The chain couples TRBV7-2 to TRBJ2-3, with D possibly matching TRBD2 (6 bases). CDR1 and CDR2 (germline): SGHTA, FQGNSA. Trimming took off 5 bases at V and 4 bases at J, with 19 bases between the two ends. CDR3 length: 16 residues. Here the CDR3 reads CASSPPGLALPDTQYF. In DNA form, the CDR3 reads TGTGCCAGCAGCCCCCCGGGACTCGCTCTTCCAGATACGCAGTATTTT. The whole variable domain, filled in from reference TRBV7-2 and TRBJ2-3, reads GAGVSQSPSNKVTEKGKDVELRCDPISGHTALYWYRQSLGQGLEFLIYFQGNSAPDKSGLPSDRFSAERTGGSVSTLTIQRTQQEDSAVYLCASSPPGLALPDTQYFGPGTRLTVL.

The chain combines TRBV28 with TRBJ1-5, with TRBD1 matching over 9 bases. The CDR3 covers 16 residues. The ends lost 1 base at V and 1 base at J; junction bases unmatched: 2. In germline, CDR1 is MDHEN, CDR2 SYDVKM. CDR3 coding DNA: TGTGCCAGCAGTTTATTCGGACAGGGGAGCAATCAGCCCCAGCATTTT. It is translated as CASSLFGQGSNQPQHF.

A few counts support this clonotype. The genes are TRBV7-2 and TRBJ2-1; 11 bases agree with TRBD2. The V segment lost 2 bases and the J segment 3 bases; nucleotides outside the gene matches: 9. The CDR3 is 18 amino acids. Germline V lookup: CDR1 SGHTA, CDR2 FQGNSA. As DNA, the CDR3 is TGTGCCAGCAGCTTAAAGCTAGCGGGGGGCATCGGCTACAATGAGCAGTTCTTC. Its translation is CASSLKLAGGIGYNEQFF.

There are a few counts of this clonotype. The chain links TRBV5-1 to TRBJ1-2; TRBD1 aligns across 7 bases. Germline V CDR1 and CDR2: SGHRS, YFSETQ. Unmatched junction bases numbered 7, after V lost 0 bases and J lost 8 bases. There are 14 residues in the CDR3. The CDR3 region has the DNA TGCGCCAGCAGCTTGGGCCGACAGGGCGTAGGCTACACCTTC. Its protein is CASSLGRQGVGYTF.

The chain carries TRBV6-5 and TRBJ1-1; D ambiguous. Trimming shortened V by 0 bases and J by 4 bases, and 12 bases separated the two germline ends. This CDR3 region has 15 residues. Germline values: CDR1 MNHEY, CDR2 SVGAGI. CDR3: CASSYSTGRSTEAFF. The DNA for the CDR3 is TGTGCCAGCAGTTACTCCACGGGTAGGAGCACTGAAGCTTTCTTT.

This chain links TRBV4-3 with TRBJ1-2; D gene ambiguous. The germline CDR1 and CDR2 sequences are LGHNA and YSLEER. Trimming cost V 0 bases and J 4 bases, with 15 bases left between them. This CDR3 comprises 16 residues. The CDR3 loop reads CASSQDKNQDLYGYTF. CDR3 bases: TGCGCCAGCAGCCAAGATAAGAACCAGGACCTCTATGGCTACACCTTC.

This clonotype was found many times. This chain uses TRBV6-5 with TRBJ2-5; D is perhaps TRBD1 or TRBD2 (5 bases each). The length of the CDR3 is 12 residues. V lost 8 bases and J 5 bases, leaving 12 bases between the germline ends. Germline assignment: CDR1 MNHEY and CDR2 SVGAGI. The CDR3 sequence: CASRDPGETQYF. In nucleotides, the CDR3 is TGTGCCAGCCGGGACCCGGGCGAGACCCAGTACTTC.

This clonotype has at least ten counts. The chain employs TRBV10-3 and TRBJ2-1; TRBD2 agrees at 9 bases. The CDR3 length is 15 residues. Germline V gives CDR1 ENHRY, CDR2 SYGVKD. J gave up 6 bases and V 5 bases, and 8 bases lay outside the gene matches. The CDR3 DNA reads as TGTGCCATCAGTCGAGGTAGCGGGGGATCCAATGAGCAGTTCTTC. Translation gives CAISRGSGGSNEQFF.

This clonotype was observed a few times. The rearrangement uses TRBV20-1 and TRBJ1-1; 7 nucleotides match TRBD1. Germline V gene data show CDR1 as DFQATT and CDR2 as SNEGSKA (reference sequence). This CDR3 is 15 amino acids long. With V trimmed by 4 bases and J by 0 bases, 8 bases remained unmatched. Here the CDR3 DNA reads TGCAGTGCTACAGGACAGGCGACTATGAACACTGAAGCTTTCTTT. Its translation is CSATGQATMNTEAFF.

There are a few counts of this clonotype. The chain couples TRBV6-1 to TRBJ2-1, with a tentative D call TRBD2 (6 bases). This CDR3 has 14 residues. The germline CDR1 and CDR2 sequences are MNHNS and SASEGT. Trimming shortened V by 6 bases and J by 10 bases, and 19 bases separated the two germline ends. CDR3 sequence reads: CASRGDLIKGEQFF. CDR3 nucleotide sequence: TGTGCCAGCAGGGGGGACTTAATCAAAGGGGAGCAGTTCTTC.

This chain uses TRBV12-3 or TRBV12-4 with TRBJ1-5; the D is unclear. The CDR3 runs to 12 residues. The V gene lost 4 bases and the J gene lost 9 bases, with 10 bases spanning the gap. The CDR3 region is CASSYRSLPQHF. The CDR3 coding sequence is TGTGCCAGCAGTTACCGATCGTTGCCCCAGCATTTT.

The chain is built from TRBV12-3 or TRBV12-4 and TRBJ1-1, with D uncertain. The CDR3 is made up of 15 amino acids. V lost 0 bases to trimming and J lost 0 bases, with 8 bases between them. Here the CDR3 reads CASSLAPRVNTEAFF. The DNA for the CDR3 is TGTGCCAGCAGTTTAGCCCCCCGGGTGAACACTGAAGCTTTCTTT.

This clonotype was seen once. The chain recombines TRBV12-3 or TRBV12-4 with TRBJ2-4; the D gene is possibly TRBD2 (5 bases). The J call may be wrong; the DNA end is better matched by TRBJ2-7. The CDR3 has 15 amino acids. The CDR3 protein is CASSFGSSAVGEQYF. The CDR3 bases are TGTGCCAGCAGTTTTGGGAGCTCGGCAGTGGGCGAGCAGTACTTC.

This clonotype has a handful of counts. V gene TRBV20-1 combines with J gene TRBJ2-5; D is uncertain. V lost 3 bases, J lost 6 bases, and 14 bases lay in between. Per germline, CDR1 DFQATT and CDR2 SNEGSKA (reference sequence). This CDR3 is built from 13 residues. The CDR3 spells CSASEVLGQTQYF. The CDR3 DNA follows: TGCAGTGCTAGCGAGGTCCTTGGGCAGACCCAGTACTTC.

In this sample, this clonotype turned up a few times. V usage is TRBV20-1 and J usage is TRBJ2-7, with 9 bases lining up with TRBD1. V dropped 8 bases and J dropped 2; count of bases not matched to a gene: 7. The CDR3 contains 13 residues. Germline CDR1 and CDR2: DFQATT and SNEGSKA (reference sequence). This chain's CDR3 is CSSGTGSPYEQYF. As DNA, the CDR3 is TGCAGTTCTGGGACAGGGAGCCCCTACGAGCAGTACTTC.

At least ten counts were recorded for this clonotype. The V call is TRBV5-1, the J call TRBJ1-2; D may be TRBD1 (5 bases). CDR1 and CDR2 (germline): SGHRS, YFSETQ. Trimming removed 7 bases at V and 3 bases at J, with 16 bases between. The CDR3 is 14 residues long. CDR3 coding DNA: TGCGCCAGCGGCCCTATTGACAGTTACTATGGCTACACCTTC. This encodes CASGPIDSYYGYTF.

This chain links TRBV11-2 with TRBJ2-1; 7 bases line up with TRBD1. This CDR3 contains 15 residues. From germline, CDR1 is SGHAT and CDR2 FQNNGV. J was trimmed by 9 bases and V by 5 bases; bases with no gene match: 13. CDR3 protein: CASSPRRTPGGEQFF. The CDR3, as DNA: TGTGCCAGCAGCCCCCGCCGGACCCCAGGGGGTGAGCAGTTCTTC.

As to this clonotype: One junction end does not reproduce the germline sequence, and a read error may be involved. This chain links TRBV5-1 with TRBJ1-4; D is uncertain. This CDR3 is built from 15 residues. CDR1 SGHRS and CDR2 YFSETQ come from the germline V gene. The CDR3 protein is CASSSDGLFGEKRFF. The CDR3 bases are TGCGCCAGCAGCTCGGACGGACTGTTCGGTGAAAAACGGTTTTTT. The variable domain in full, completed from reference TRBV5-1 and TRBJ1-4, reads KAGVTQTPRYLIKTRGQQVTLSCSPISGHRSVSWYQQTPGQGLQFLFEYFSETQRNKGNFPGRFSGRQFSNSRSEMNVSTLELGDSALYLCASSSDGLFGEKRFFGSGTQLSVL.

The J gene is TRBJ2-7, the V gene TRBV6-4, with D tentatively TRBD1 (6 bases). Germline V gene data show CDR1 as MRHNA and CDR2 as SNTAGT. The CDR3 totals 14 residues. V dropped 7 bases and J dropped 7 bases, with 20 bases sitting between them. The CDR3 nucleotides are TGTGCCAGCATCCGAGGGACAAGGGTTGGGGAGCAGTACTTC. Its protein product is CASIRGTRVGEQYF.

This clonotype has just a few counts. V gene TRBV5-1 combines with J gene TRBJ2-5; TRBD1 might be the D (5 bases). The V and J ends lost 0 bases and 4 bases respectively, with 13 bases between them. The CDR3 contains 15 residues. Germline values: CDR1 SGHRS, CDR2 YFSETQ. The CDR3 reads CASSLASQGRETQYF. CDR3 coding DNA: TGCGCCAGCAGCTTGGCCTCCCAGGGAAGAGAGACCCAGTACTTC.

This clonotype was counted at least ten times. The chain couples TRBV20-1 to TRBJ2-7, with 7 bases that match TRBD2. The CDR3 sequence is 15 residues long. Germline V gives CDR1 DFQATT, CDR2 SNEGSKA (reference sequence). J lost 0 bases, V lost 0 bases, and 5 bases had no gene match. The CDR3 reads CSARDTREASYEQYF. CDR3 DNA sequence: TGCAGTGCTAGAGATACCCGGGAGGCCTCCTACGAGCAGTACTTC.

There are many counts of this clonotype. This chain links TRBV5-1 with TRBJ2-7, with 7 nucleotides matching TRBD1. This CDR3 comprises 11 residues. The germline gives CDR1 SGHRS, CDR2 YFSETQ. Germline trimming cut 4 bases from V and 11 bases from J; bases unmatched to any gene: 6. CDR3: CASSSGDRKYF. CDR3 in DNA: TGCGCCAGCAGCAGTGGGGACAGAAAGTACTTC.

The CDR3 is CASSQRRPHEQYF. CDR3 coding DNA: TGTGCCAGCAGCCAAAGACGTCCCCACGAGCAGTACTTC. The chain employs TRBV3-1 and TRBJ2-7; D remains unclear. CDR3 length: 13 amino acids. The germline V gene encodes CDR1 LGHDT and CDR2 YNNKEL (reference sequence). Deletions cut 2 bases from V and 5 bases from J, with 10 bases between.

CDR3 sequence (DNA): TGTGCCAGCAGCTTAGCAGGTGGCGGCTACTACGAGCAGTACTTC. It codes for CASSLAGGGYYEQYF. The chain uses TRBV11-2 and TRBJ2-7; D not resolved. V shed 1 base and J shed 3 bases, with 13 bases lying between them. Germline V gene data show CDR1 as SGHAT and CDR2 as FQNNGV. This CDR3 contains 15 residues. The full variable domain, with the rest looked up from reference TRBV11-2 and TRBJ2-7, is EAGVAQSPRYKIIEKRQSVAFWCNPISGHATLYWYQQILGQGPKLLIQFQNNGVVDDSQLPKDRFSAERLKGVDSTLKIQPAKLEDSAVYLCASSLAGGGYYEQYFGPGTRLTVT.

This chain joins TRBV4-3 and TRBJ2-3; D call uncertain. V dropped 1 base and J dropped 6 bases, with 8 bases sitting between them. Looked up from germline, CDR1 is LGHNA and CDR2 is YSLEER. This CDR3 is built from 13 residues. CDR3 loop: CASSQVMPDTQYF. DNA of the CDR3: TGCGCCAGCAGCCAAGTGATGCCGGATACGCAGTATTTT.